Listed here is a single T cell receptor (beta chain). This sample is drawn from a study of blood T cell repertoires in COVID-19. Study as a whole: Acute and convalescent COVID-19 samples came from the United States, Italy and Spain. Sample material is recorded as cDNA or gDNA derived from T cells, B-cell-depleted T cells, or PBMCs.

Authors' analysis steps: Nucleated cell counts were estimated from reference gene primer amplification. The method was immunoSEQ multiplex PCR; TCRdb's version includes in-frame clones alone and lacks a portion of them. V, J and clone size reflect that table, while D and trimming were determined from the DNA. This repertoire shows about 280,000 clones, roughly 90% found once; its top ten account for about 11%. Material: peripheral blood. This clonotype was sampled from a young woman with COVID-19, enrolled during active disease.

The CDR3 loop is CASSPGTVRPQHF. The CDR3, as DNA: TGTGCCAGCTCACCCGGGACAGTTCGGCCCCAGCATTTT. The chain combines TRBV18 with TRBJ1-5; 7 positions agree with TRBD1. V lost 3 bases and J lost 9; bases outside the gene matches: 5. The CDR3 has 13 residues. In germline, CDR1 is KGHSH, CDR2 LQKENI.